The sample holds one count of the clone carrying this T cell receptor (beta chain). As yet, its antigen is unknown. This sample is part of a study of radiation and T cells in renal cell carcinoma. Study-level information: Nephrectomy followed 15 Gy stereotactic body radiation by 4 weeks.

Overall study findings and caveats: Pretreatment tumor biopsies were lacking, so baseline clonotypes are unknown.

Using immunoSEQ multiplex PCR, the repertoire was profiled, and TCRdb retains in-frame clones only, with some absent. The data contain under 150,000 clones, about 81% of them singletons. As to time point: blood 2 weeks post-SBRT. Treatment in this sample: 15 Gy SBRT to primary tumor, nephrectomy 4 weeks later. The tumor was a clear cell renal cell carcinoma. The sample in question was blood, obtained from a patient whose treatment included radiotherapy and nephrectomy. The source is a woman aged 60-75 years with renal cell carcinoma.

This CDR3 reads CASSWEKGEQYF. The CDR3 region has the DNA TGTGCCAGCAGCTGGGAGAAGGGCGAGCAGTACTTC. This chain links TRBV7-3 with TRBJ2-7; tentative D call: TRBD2 (5 bases). Germline V gives CDR1 SGHTA, CDR2 FQGTGA. V gave up 4 bases and J gave up 6 bases, with 10 bases separating them. CDR3 length equals 12 residues.